This passage covers 12 T cell receptor beta chains from one sample sequenced in a study of shared clonotypes between healthy human individuals. Sequencing used immunoSEQ multiplex PCR; TCRdb keeps in-frame clones, though not all of them. The top ten hold more than 1.5% of the sample, which has over 700,000 clones, around 70% seen once. The material sequenced was memory CD4+ T cells sorted from blood. Specified subset: CD45RA-negative fraction. These receptor sequences come from a woman in her thirties in good health.

The rearrangement links TRBV5-1 to TRBJ2-7; 16 positions agree with TRBD2. Germline CDR1 is SGHRS and CDR2 is YFSETQ. The CDR3 extends over 16 amino acids. Trimming removed 3 bases from V and 6 bases from J; junction bases left unmatched: 6. The DNA of the CDR3 is TGCGCCAGCAGCTCGGGACTAGCGGGAGGGCCCATCGAGCAGTACTTC. This encodes CASSSGLAGGPIEQYF.

This chain connects TRBV7-8 to TRBJ2-5; 9 nucleotides align to TRBD1. Germline values: CDR1 SGHVS, CDR2 FQNEAQ. The V and J ends lost 4 bases and 2 bases, in that order; junction bases with no gene match: 14. This CDR3 contains 18 residues. The CDR3 spells CASSSGQGRGGGQETQYF. The CDR3 coding sequence is TGTGCCAGCAGCTCCGGACAGGGGAGGGGAGGGGGACAAGAGACCCAGTACTTC.

This rearrangement joins TRBV5-5 to TRBJ2-2; the D is unclear. The V gene lost 2 bases and the J gene lost 0 bases, with 14 bases spanning the gap. The CDR3 extends over 17 amino acids. CDR1 and CDR2 from the germline V gene are SGHKS and YYEKEE (reference sequence). CDR3: CASSFLLRFANTGELFF. CDR3 nucleotide sequence: TGTGCCAGCAGCTTCCTGTTGCGGTTCGCGAACACCGGGGAGCTGTTTTTT.

The rearrangement links TRBV6-5 to TRBJ1-3, with TRBD1 as a possible D gene (6 bases). Germline V gene sequence: CDR1 MNHEY, CDR2 SVGAGI. The CDR3 has 16 amino acids. Trimming stripped 2 bases from V and 2 bases from J, with 13 bases between. The chain's CDR3 is CASSYAADRTGNTIYF. Here the CDR3 DNA reads TGTGCCAGCAGTTACGCCGCGGACAGAACTGGAAACACCATATATTTT.

This chain uses TRBV28 with TRBJ1-5, with D maybe TRBD1 (5 bases). Germline CDR1 reads MDHEN; CDR2 reads SYDVKM. The ends were cut back, 3 bases at V and 6 bases at J, with 12 bases in the middle. CDR3 length equals 14 residues. CDR3 DNA: TGTGCCAGCAGTTTTTGGCAGGGTAGTCAGCCCCAGCATTTT. Its protein is CASSFWQGSQPQHF.

This clone has only a few counts. This chain uses TRBV27 with TRBJ1-1; 7 nucleotides agree with TRBD1. With V trimmed by 5 bases and J by 4 bases, 10 bases remained unmatched. The CDR3 has 15 amino acids. Germline V lookup: CDR1 MNHEY, CDR2 SMNVEV (reference sequence). Here the CDR3 DNA reads TGTGCCAGCAGTCGCCCGACAGGGTTTGGCACTGAAGCTTTCTTT. Translation gives CASSRPTGFGTEAFF.

The chain uses TRBV5-4 and TRBJ2-1, with unresolved D. V was trimmed by 5 bases and J by 5 bases, leaving 5 bases between them. The CDR3 runs 11 residues. CDR1 is SGHNT, CDR2 YYREEE, per germline (reference sequence). The CDR3 nucleotides are TGTGCCAGCAGTGTCCACAATGAGCAGTTCTTC. As protein: CASSVHNEQFF.

V and J are TRBV6-6 and TRBJ1-4; D ambiguous. Germline CDR1 reads MNHNY; CDR2 reads SVGAGI (reference sequence). Trimming removed 5 bases at V and 8 bases at J, with 9 bases between. The CDR3 runs 12 residues. For the CDR3, the DNA is TGTGCCAGCAGTCCCGGGCTAGAAAAACTGTTTTTT. It encodes CASSPGLEKLFF.

The rearrangement uses TRBV19 and TRBJ1-5; D is undetermined. The CDR3 totals 14 residues. V lost 5 bases, J lost 0 bases, and 8 bases lay in between. In germline, CDR1 is LNHDA, CDR2 SQIVND (reference sequence). As DNA, the CDR3 is TGTGCCAGTAGTCTTTCAACTAGCAATCAGCCCCAGCATTTT. Translated, it gives CASSLSTSNQPQHF.

This chain links TRBV5-1 with TRBJ2-3; tentative D call: TRBD2 (5 bases). Germline CDR1 SGHRS, CDR2 YFSETQ. V was cut by 0 bases and J by 4 bases, with 12 bases left in between. This CDR3 contains 15 residues. For the CDR3, the DNA is TGCGCCAGCAGCTTGGGCCAGCAGGAGGCAGATACGCAGTATTTT. It is translated as CASSLGQQEADTQYF.

The chain combines TRBV19 with TRBJ2-7; 10 nucleotides line up with TRBD1. Germline V gives CDR1 LNHDA, CDR2 SQIVND (reference sequence). The CDR3 runs 14 residues. V shed 6 bases and J 4 bases; nucleotides not matched to a gene: 6. The CDR3 sequence is CASSTGQGGYEQYF. The CDR3 DNA reads TGTGCCAGTAGCACTGGACAGGGGGGTTACGAGCAGTACTTC. Together with reference TRBV19 and TRBJ2-7, the CDR3 gives the full variable domain: DGGITQSPKYLFRKEGQNVTLSCEQNLNHDAMYWYRQDPGQGLRLIYYSQIVNDFQKGDIAEGYSVSREKKESFPLTVTSAQKNPTAFYLCASSTGQGGYEQYFGPGTRLTVT.

The chain has TRBV29-1 and TRBJ2-5; no definite D call. This CDR3 comprises 11 residues. Germline V gene sequence: CDR1 SQVTM, CDR2 ANQGSEA. Trimming pared 1 base from V and 8 bases from J, leaving 8 bases between. The CDR3 region is CSVEVSDTQYF. CDR3 coding DNA: TGCAGCGTTGAAGTCTCAGATACCCAGTACTTC.